One and the same sample provided the 13 T cell receptor beta chains below, sequenced in a study of CD8+ T cells in alopecia areata. cDNA prepared by RNA extraction and subsequent reverse transcription served as the template for sequencing. Clones were read by immunoSEQ multiplex PCR, and TCRdb kept only the in-frame ones, dropping some. The repertoire holds some 150,000 clones, roughly 70% seen once, with roughly an eighth in the top ten. Here the sequenced sample was CD8+ T cells sorted from blood, taken at week 0. The receptors were gathered from a human donor with alopecia areata.

This chain links TRBV5-8 with TRBJ2-7, with 8 nucleotides matching TRBD1. J lost 6 bases, V lost 4 bases, and 9 bases had no gene match. Germline V gene lookup returns CDR1 SGHTS and CDR2 YDEGEE. CDR3 length: 14 residues. In DNA form, the CDR3 reads TGTGCCAGCAGCCCCCGACAGGGGATTGGCGAGCAGTACTTC. Translating gives CASSPRQGIGEQYF.

As concerns this clone: The junction differs from germline at one of its ends, possibly a read error. The J gene is TRBJ2-1, the V gene TRBV20-1; no definite D call. This CDR3 has 8 amino acids. From germline, CDR1 is DFQATT and CDR2 SNEGSKA (reference sequence). The DNA for the CDR3 is TGCAGTGCTGGAGAGCAGTTCTTC. Translating gives CSAGEQFF.

The rearrangement links TRBV30 to TRBJ1-2; no reliable D call. CDR1 and CDR2 (germline): GTSNPN, SVGIG (reference sequence). The CDR3 is 14 residues long. V shed 5 bases and J shed 2 bases, with 15 bases lying between them. Here the CDR3 reads CAWGDSRNNYGYTF. CDR3 in DNA: TGTGCCTGGGGAGACTCCCGGAACAACTATGGCTACACCTTC.

The rearrangement links TRBV7-9 to TRBJ2-6; 10 positions match TRBD1. Germline V gene data show CDR1 as SEHNR and CDR2 as FQNEAQ (reference sequence). The CDR3 extends over 16 amino acids. Unmatched junction bases numbered 7, after V lost 7 bases and J lost 4 bases. This CDR3 is CASTGTGAPGANVLTF. DNA for the CDR3: TGTGCCAGCACCGGGACAGGGGCCCCCGGGGCCAACGTCCTGACTTTC. The variable domain in full, with the rest retrieved from reference TRBV7-9 and TRBJ2-6, is DTGVSQNPRHKITKRGQNVTFRCDPISEHNRLYWYRQTLGQGPEFLTYFQNEAQLEKSRLLSDRFSAERPKGSFSTLEIQRTEQGDSAMYLCASTGTGAPGANVLTFGAGSRLTVL.

Judged by abundance, this clone is medium-sized. This sequence joins TRBV2 and TRBJ2-3; D is perhaps TRBD2 (6 bases). With 7 bases removed from V and 5 bases from J, the gap between germline ends came to 22 bases. Per the germline V gene, CDR1 is SNHLY and CDR2 is FYNNEI. There are 16 residues in the CDR3. The DNA for the CDR3 is TGTGCCAGCAAAACCCGGACTAACCTACCCCGAGATACGCAGTATTTT. It specifies CASKTRTNLPRDTQYF.

The genes are TRBV29-1 and TRBJ1-3, with D unresolved. CDR3 length: 14 amino acids. The V end lost 2 bases, the J end lost 0 bases, and 8 bases lay between the germline ends. CDR1 and CDR2 from the germline V gene are SQVTM and ANQGSEA. This CDR3 reads CSVERVGSGNTIYF. The CDR3 DNA reads as TGCAGCGTTGAAAGGGTTGGCTCTGGAAACACCATATATTTT. The complete variable domain, with remaining parts taken from reference TRBV29-1 and TRBJ1-3, reads SAVISQKPSRDICQRGTSLTIQCQVDSQVTMMFWYRQQPGQSLTLIATANQGSEATYESGFVIDKFPISRPNLTFSTLTVSNMSPEDSSIYLCSVERVGSGNTIYFGEGSWLTVV.

This CDR3 is CATSGDIYNEQFF. In DNA, the CDR3 is TGTGCCACCAGCGGCGACATCTACAATGAGCAGTTCTTC. V usage is TRBV15 and J usage is TRBJ2-1; D unclear. CDR3 length: 13 amino acids. Germline V gives CDR1 LNHNV, CDR2 YYDKDF (reference sequence). Trimming took 5 bases from V and 3 from J, leaving 8 bases between them.

This chain connects TRBV13 to TRBJ1-2; maybe TRBD1 (6 bases). The CDR3 length is 14 residues. Germline V lookup: CDR1 PRHDT, CDR2 FYEKMQ (reference sequence). V was clipped by 3 bases and J by 0 bases, with 8 bases between them. This chain's CDR3 is CASSFQGPNYGYTF. CDR3 bases: TGTGCCAGCAGCTTTCAGGGGCCTAACTATGGCTACACCTTC.

The CDR3 reads CSVEFAGETGNEQFF. CDR3 bases: TGCAGCGTTGAATTCGCGGGGGAAACAGGCAATGAGCAGTTCTTC. This sequence joins TRBV29-1 and TRBJ2-1; 7 bases line up with TRBD2. This CDR3 region has 15 residues. Germline lookup yields CDR1 SQVTM and CDR2 ANQGSEA. Trimming took 2 bases from V and 6 from J; bases not matched to a gene: 10.

V and J are TRBV5-1 and TRBJ2-3; D remains unclear. Deletions cut 4 bases from V and 4 bases from J, with 13 bases between. Germline V CDR1 and CDR2: SGHRS, YFSETQ. The CDR3 has 14 amino acids. CDR3 in amino acids: CASSLRRLPDTQYF. The CDR3 DNA is TGCGCCAGCAGCCTTAGACGCCTCCCAGATACGCAGTATTTT.

The chain couples TRBV27 to TRBJ2-3; D is tentatively TRBD1 or TRBD2 (5 bases each). Trimming removed 11 bases at V and 2 bases at J, with 17 bases between. Per germline, CDR1 MNHEY and CDR2 SMNVEV (reference sequence). There are 14 residues in the CDR3. CDR3 sequence: CAVRRWGITDTQYF. The DNA of the CDR3 is TGTGCCGTCCGGAGGTGGGGCATCACAGATACGCAGTATTTT.

The gene calls are TRBV27 and TRBJ1-4; a weak D match, TRBD1 (6 bases). Germline V lookup: CDR1 MNHEY, CDR2 SMNVEV (reference sequence). The V end was cut by 3 bases, the J end by 3 bases, with 11 bases between. The CDR3 spans 15 residues. The CDR3 region has the DNA TGTGCCAGCAGTTTGGGGGGGCGGCCTAATGAAAAACTGTTTTTT. Its protein is CASSLGGRPNEKLFF.

This chain connects TRBV7-3 to TRBJ1-1, with TRBD1 identical over 9 bases. The germline gives CDR1 SGHTA, CDR2 FQGTGA. There are 15 residues in the CDR3. The V segment lost 5 bases and the J segment 4 bases; nucleotides outside the gene matches: 8. As DNA, the CDR3 is TGTGCCAGCAGCGGACCCGGGACAGGGCCCACTGAAGCTTTCTTT. Protein product: CASSGPGTGPTEAFF.